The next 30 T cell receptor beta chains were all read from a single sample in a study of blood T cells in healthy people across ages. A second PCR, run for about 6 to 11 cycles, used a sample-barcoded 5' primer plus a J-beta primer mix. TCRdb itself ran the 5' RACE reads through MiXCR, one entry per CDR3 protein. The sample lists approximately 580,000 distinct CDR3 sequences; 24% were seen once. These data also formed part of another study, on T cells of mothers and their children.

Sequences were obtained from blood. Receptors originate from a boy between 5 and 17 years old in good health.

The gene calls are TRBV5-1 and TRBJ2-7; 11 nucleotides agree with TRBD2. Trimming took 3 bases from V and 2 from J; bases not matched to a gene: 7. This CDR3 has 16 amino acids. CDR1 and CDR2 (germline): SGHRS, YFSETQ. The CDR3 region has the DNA TGCGCCAGCAGCTCTCTGACTAGCGGGATTCCCTACGAGCAGTACTTC. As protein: CASSSLTSGIPYEQYF.

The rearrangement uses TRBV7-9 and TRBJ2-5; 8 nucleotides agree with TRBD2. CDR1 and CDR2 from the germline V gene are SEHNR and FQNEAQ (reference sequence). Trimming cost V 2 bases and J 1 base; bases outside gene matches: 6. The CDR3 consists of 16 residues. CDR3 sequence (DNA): TGTGCCAGCAGCTTATTCGCTAGCGGGCCCCAAGAGACCCAGTACTTC. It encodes CASSLFASGPQETQYF.

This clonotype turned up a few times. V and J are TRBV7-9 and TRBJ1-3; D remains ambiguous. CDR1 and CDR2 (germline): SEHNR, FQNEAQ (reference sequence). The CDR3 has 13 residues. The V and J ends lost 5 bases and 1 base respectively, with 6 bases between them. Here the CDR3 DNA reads TGTGCCAGCAGCCCTGGGTCTGGAAACACCATATATTTT. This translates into CASSPGSGNTIYF.

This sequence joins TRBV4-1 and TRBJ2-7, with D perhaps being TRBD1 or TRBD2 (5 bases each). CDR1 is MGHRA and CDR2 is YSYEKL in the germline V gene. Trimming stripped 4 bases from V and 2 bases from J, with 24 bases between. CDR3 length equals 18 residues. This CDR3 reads CASSLYSLPGRNTYEQYF. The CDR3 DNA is TGCGCCAGCAGCCTTTACTCTCTACCGGGACGCAATACCTACGAGCAGTACTTC.

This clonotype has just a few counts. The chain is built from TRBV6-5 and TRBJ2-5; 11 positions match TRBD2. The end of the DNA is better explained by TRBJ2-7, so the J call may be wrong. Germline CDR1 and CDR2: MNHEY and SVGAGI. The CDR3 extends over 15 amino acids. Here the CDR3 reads CASSRLSGRDYEQYF. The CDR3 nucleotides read TGTGCCAGCAGCCGCCTTAGCGGGAGGGACTACGAGCAGTACTTC.

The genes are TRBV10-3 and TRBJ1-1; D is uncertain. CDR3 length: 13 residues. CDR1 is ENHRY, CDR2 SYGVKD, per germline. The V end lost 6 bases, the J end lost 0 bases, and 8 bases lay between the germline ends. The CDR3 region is CAIRRDMNTEAFF. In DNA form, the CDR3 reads TGTGCCATCAGAAGAGACATGAACACTGAAGCTTTCTTT.

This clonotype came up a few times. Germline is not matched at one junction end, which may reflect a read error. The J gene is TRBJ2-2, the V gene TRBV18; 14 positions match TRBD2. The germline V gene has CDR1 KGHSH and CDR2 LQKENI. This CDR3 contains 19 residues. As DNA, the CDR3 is TGTGCCAGCACACCTTCAGGACTAGCGGGGGGAACGAACACCGGGGAGCTGTTTTTT. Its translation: CASTPSGLAGGTNTGELFF.

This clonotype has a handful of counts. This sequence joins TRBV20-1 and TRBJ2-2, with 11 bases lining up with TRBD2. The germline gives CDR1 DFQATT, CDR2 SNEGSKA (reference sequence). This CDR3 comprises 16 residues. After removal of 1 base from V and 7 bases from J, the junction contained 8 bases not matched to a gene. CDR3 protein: CSARVLAGGRSGELFF. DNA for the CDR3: TGCAGTGCTAGAGTCTTAGCGGGGGGGCGGAGCGGGGAGCTGTTTTTT.

CDR3 in DNA: TGCAGTGCTACCAGGGAATACCTAGCGGGGAGAGAGACCCAGTACTTC. Amino acids: CSATREYLAGRETQYF. This sequence joins TRBV20-1 and TRBJ2-5, with 9 nucleotides matching TRBD2. Germline CDR1 DFQATT, CDR2 SNEGSKA (reference sequence). V dropped 4 bases and J dropped 4; count of bases not matched to a gene: 13. The CDR3 is 16 residues long.

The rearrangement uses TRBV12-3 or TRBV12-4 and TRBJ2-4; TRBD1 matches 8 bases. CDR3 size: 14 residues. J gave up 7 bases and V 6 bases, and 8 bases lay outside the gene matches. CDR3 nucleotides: TGTGCCAGCAGACGACAGGGGCAAAAGAACATTCAGTACTTC. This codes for CASRRQGQKNIQYF.

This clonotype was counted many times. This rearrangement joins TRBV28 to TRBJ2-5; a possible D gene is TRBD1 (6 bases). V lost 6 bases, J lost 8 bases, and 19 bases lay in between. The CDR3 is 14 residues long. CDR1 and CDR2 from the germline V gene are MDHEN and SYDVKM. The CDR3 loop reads CASRRNTGSVTQYF. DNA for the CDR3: TGTGCCAGCAGACGAAACACAGGGAGTGTTACCCAGTACTTC.

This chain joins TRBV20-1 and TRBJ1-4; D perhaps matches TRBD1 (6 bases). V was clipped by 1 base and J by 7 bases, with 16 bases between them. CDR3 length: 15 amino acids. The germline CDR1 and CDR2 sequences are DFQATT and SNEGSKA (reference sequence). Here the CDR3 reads CSARAQGTIGEKLFF. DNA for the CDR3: TGCAGTGCTAGAGCGCAGGGGACTATAGGTGAAAAACTGTTTTTT.

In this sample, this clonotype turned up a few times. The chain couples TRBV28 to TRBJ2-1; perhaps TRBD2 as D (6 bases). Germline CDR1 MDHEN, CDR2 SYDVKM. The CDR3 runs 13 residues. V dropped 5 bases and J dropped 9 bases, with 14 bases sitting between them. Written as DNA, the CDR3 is TGTGCCAGCAGTCTTAGACTAGTTGTTGAGCAGTTCTTC. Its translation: CASSLRLVVEQFF.

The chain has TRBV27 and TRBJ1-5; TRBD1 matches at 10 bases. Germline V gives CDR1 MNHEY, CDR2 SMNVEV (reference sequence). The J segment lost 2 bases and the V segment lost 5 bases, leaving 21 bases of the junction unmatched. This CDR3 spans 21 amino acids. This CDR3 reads CASSLYGVLGQGGLGNQPQHF. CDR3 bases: TGTGCCAGCAGTCTATACGGGGTCCTCGGACAGGGGGGCTTAGGCAATCAGCCCCAGCATTTT.

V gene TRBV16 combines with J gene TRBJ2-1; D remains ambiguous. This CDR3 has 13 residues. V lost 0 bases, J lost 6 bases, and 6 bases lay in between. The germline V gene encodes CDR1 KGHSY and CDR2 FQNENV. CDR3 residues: CASSQSATNEQFF. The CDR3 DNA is TGTGCCAGCAGCCAATCGGCTACCAATGAGCAGTTCTTC.

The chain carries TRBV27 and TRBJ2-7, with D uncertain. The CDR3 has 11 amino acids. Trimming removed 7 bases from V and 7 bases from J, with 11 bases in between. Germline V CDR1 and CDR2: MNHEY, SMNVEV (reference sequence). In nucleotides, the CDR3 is TGTGCCAGCACCCCTGTAGGGGAGCAGTACTTC. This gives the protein CASTPVGEQYF.

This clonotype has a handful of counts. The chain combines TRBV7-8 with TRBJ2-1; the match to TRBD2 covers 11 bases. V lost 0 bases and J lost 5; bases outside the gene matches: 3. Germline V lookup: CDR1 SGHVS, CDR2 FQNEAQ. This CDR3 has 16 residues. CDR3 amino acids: CASSLAGLAANNEQFF. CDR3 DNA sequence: TGTGCCAGCAGCTTAGCGGGACTAGCGGCCAACAATGAGCAGTTCTTC.

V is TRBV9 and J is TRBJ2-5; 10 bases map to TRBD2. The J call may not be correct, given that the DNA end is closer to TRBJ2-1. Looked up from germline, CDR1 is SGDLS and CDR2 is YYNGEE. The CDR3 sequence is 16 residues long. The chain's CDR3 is CASSFRTSGTYNEQFF. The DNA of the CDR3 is TGTGCCAGCAGCTTCCGGACTAGCGGAACATACAATGAGCAGTTCTTC.

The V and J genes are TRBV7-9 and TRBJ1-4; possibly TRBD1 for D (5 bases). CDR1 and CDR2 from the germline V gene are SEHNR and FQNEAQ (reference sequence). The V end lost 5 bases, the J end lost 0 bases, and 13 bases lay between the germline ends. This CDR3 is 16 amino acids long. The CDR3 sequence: CASSPGTLATNEKLFF. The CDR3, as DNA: TGTGCCAGCAGCCCCGGGACCCTTGCAACTAATGAAAAACTGTTTTTT. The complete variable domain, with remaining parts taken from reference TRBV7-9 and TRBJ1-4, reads DTGVSQNPRHKITKRGQNVTFRCDPISEHNRLYWYRQTLGQGPEFLTYFQNEAQLEKSRLLSDRFSAERPKGSFSTLEIQRTEQGDSAMYLCASSPGTLATNEKLFFGSGTQLSVL.

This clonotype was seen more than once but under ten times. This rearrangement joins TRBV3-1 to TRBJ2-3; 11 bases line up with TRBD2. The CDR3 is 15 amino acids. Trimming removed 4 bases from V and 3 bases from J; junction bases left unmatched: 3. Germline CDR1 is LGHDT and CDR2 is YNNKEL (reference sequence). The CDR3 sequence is CASSPLAGVTDTQYF. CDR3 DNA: TGTGCCAGCAGCCCACTAGCGGGAGTAACAGATACGCAGTATTTT.

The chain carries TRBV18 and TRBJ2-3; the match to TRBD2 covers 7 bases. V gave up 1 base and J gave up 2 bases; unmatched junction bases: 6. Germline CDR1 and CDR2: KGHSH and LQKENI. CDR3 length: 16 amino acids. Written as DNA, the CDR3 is TGTGCCAGCTCACCACAGGCTAGCGGAGACACAGATACGCAGTATTTT. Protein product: CASSPQASGDTDTQYF.

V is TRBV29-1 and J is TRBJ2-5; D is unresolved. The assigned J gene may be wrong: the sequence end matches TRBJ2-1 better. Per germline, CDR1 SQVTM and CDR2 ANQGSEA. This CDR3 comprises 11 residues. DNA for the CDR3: TGCAGCGTACCTGGAGCCACTGAGCAGTTCTTC. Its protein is CSVPGATEQFF.

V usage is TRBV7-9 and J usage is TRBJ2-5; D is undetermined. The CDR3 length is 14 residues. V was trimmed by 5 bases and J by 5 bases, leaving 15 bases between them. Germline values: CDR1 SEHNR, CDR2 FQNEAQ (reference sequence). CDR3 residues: CASSQTADWETQYF. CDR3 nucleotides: TGTGCCAGCAGCCAAACGGCGGATTGGGAGACCCAGTACTTC.

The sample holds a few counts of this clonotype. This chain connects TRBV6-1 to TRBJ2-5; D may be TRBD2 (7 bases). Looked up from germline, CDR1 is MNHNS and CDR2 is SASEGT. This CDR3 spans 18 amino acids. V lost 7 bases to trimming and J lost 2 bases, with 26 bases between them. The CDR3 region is CASTILGGRGGLQETQYF. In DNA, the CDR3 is TGTGCCAGCACCATCCTGGGCGGGAGAGGGGGGCTGCAAGAGACCCAGTACTTC.

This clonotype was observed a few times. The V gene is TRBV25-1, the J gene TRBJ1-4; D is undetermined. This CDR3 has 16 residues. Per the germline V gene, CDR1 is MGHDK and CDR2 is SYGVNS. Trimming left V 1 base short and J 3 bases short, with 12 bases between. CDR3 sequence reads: CASSELKTSSNEKLFF. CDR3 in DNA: TGTGCCAGCAGTGAATTGAAGACAAGCTCTAATGAAAAACTGTTTTTT. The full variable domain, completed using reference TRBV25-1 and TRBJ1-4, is EADIYQTPRYLVIGTGKKITLECSQTMGHDKMYWYQQDPGMELHLIHYSYGVNSTEKGDLSSESTVSRIRTEHFPLTLESARPSHTSQYLCASSELKTSSNEKLFFGSGTQLSVL.

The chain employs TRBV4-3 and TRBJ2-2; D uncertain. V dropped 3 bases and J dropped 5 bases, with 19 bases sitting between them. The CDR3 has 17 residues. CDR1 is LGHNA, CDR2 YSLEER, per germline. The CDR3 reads CASSQDPLGKRTGELFF. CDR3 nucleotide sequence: TGCGCCAGCAGCCAGGACCCCCTTGGAAAGCGTACCGGGGAGCTGTTTTTT.

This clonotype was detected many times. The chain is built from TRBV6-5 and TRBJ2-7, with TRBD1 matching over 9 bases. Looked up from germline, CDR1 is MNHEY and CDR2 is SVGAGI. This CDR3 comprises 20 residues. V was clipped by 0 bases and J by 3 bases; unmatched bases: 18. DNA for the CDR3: TGTGCCAGCAGTTACTCGATTTCCCCGGGACAGGGCATACTAGGCTACGAGCAGTACTTC. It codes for CASSYSISPGQGILGYEQYF.

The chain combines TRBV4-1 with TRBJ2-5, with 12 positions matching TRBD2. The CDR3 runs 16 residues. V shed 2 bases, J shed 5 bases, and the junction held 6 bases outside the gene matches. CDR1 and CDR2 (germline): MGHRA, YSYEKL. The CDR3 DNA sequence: TGCGCCAGCAGCCAACCGACTAGCGGGAGTGGGGAGACCCAGTACTTC. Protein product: CASSQPTSGSGETQYF.

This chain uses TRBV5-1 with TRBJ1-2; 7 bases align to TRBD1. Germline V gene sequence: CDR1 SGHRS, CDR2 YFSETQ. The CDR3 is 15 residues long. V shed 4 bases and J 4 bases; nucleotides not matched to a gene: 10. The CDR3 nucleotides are TGCGCCAGCAGCCTTCGGGACAGCGGTTCCTATGGCTACACCTTC. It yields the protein CASSLRDSGSYGYTF.

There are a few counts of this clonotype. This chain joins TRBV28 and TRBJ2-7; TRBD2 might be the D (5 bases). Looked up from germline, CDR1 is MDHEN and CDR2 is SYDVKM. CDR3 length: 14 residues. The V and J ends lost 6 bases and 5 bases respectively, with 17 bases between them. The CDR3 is CASRARRGGHEQYF. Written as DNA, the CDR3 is TGTGCCAGCAGGGCCCGTAGAGGAGGCCACGAGCAGTACTTC.